This entry lists 6 T cell receptor beta chains sequenced from one sample in a study of cytomegalovirus exposure and HLA in healthy donors. This PCR relied on a set of 60 Vbeta primers and 13 Jbeta primers. Using immunoSEQ multiplex PCR, the repertoire was profiled, and TCRdb retains in-frame clones only, with some absent. Its clone listing holds about 70,000 clones. Source material: PBMCs. Receptor source: a female donor in good health and CMV-seropositive.

The chain carries TRBV11-3 and TRBJ2-7, with 7 bases lining up with TRBD2. The CDR3 consists of 12 residues. V shed 5 bases, J shed 4 bases, and the junction held 2 bases outside the gene matches. CDR1 is SGHNT and CDR2 is YENEEA in the germline V gene. For the CDR3, the DNA is TGTGCCAGCAGCCCCGGGGGGTACGAGCAGTACTTC. Its translation is CASSPGGYEQYF. The full variable domain, rest sourced from reference TRBV11-3 and TRBJ2-7, is EAGVVQSPRYKIIEKKQPVAFWCNPISGHNTLYWYLQNLGQGPELLIRYENEEAVDDSQLPKDRFSAERLKGVDSTLKIQPAELGDSAVYLCASSPGGYEQYFGPGTRLTVT.

CDR3 coding DNA: TGTGCCAGCAGCTGGGCCGGACAGGGAGGTCAGCCCCAGCATTTT. Its translation is CASSWAGQGGQPQHF. This chain uses TRBV2 with TRBJ1-5, with 8 bases that match TRBD1. CDR3 size: 15 residues. J was trimmed by 6 bases and V by 6 bases; bases with no gene match: 10. CDR1 SNHLY and CDR2 FYNNEI come from the germline V gene.

J is TRBJ2-3 and V is TRBV18, with unresolved D. The CDR3 totals 12 residues. V was trimmed by 6 bases and J by 2 bases, leaving 6 bases between them. The germline gives CDR1 KGHSH, CDR2 LQKENI. CDR3 bases: TGTGCCAGCTCTCTCTACACAGATACGCAGTATTTT. Residues: CASSLYTDTQYF.

The chain joins TRBV5-1 to TRBJ2-5; 7 nucleotides agree with TRBD2. Germline V CDR1 and CDR2: SGHRS, YFSETQ. The V gene end was trimmed by 4 bases and the J gene end by 5 bases; junction bases not matched to a gene: 14. This CDR3 contains 16 residues. The CDR3 region has the DNA TGCGCCAGCAGCCGGGGGAACCTAGCGGAAGTGGAGACCCAGTACTTC. Its protein product is CASSRGNLAEVETQYF.

The chain combines TRBV6-4 with TRBJ2-3; tentatively, D is TRBD1 (6 bases). The CDR3 length is 15 residues. Germline CDR1 reads MRHNA; CDR2 reads SNTAGT. Between the trimmed V and J ends, which lost 2 bases and 6 bases, there was a span of 15 bases. The chain's CDR3 is CASSDTQGGGDTQYF. The DNA of the CDR3 is TGTGCCAGCAGTGACACCCAGGGTGGGGGCGATACGCAGTATTTT.

The chain is built from TRBV5-1 and TRBJ1-2; 7 nucleotides agree with TRBD1. V lost 0 bases to trimming and J lost 0 bases; unmatched junction nucleotides: 11. Germline V CDR1 and CDR2: SGHRS, YFSETQ. The CDR3 extends over 18 amino acids. CDR3 DNA: TGCGCCAGCAGCTTGGGGTCCGTACTGGACAGGTCTAACTATGGCTACACCTTC. Amino acid sequence: CASSLGSVLDRSNYGYTF. Full variable domain (remainder filled in from reference TRBV5-1 and TRBJ1-2): KAGVTQTPRYLIKTRGQQVTLSCSPISGHRSVSWYQQTPGQGLQFLFEYFSETQRNKGNFPGRFSGRQFSNSRSEMNVSTLELGDSALYLCASSLGSVLDRSNYGYTFGSGTRLTVV.